Below, 22 T cell receptor beta chains from the same sample are listed, as sequenced in a study of blood T cell repertoires in COVID-19. Sequencing was performed with immunoSEQ multiplex PCR; in TCRdb, only in-frame clones are kept and a portion is missing. Among around 290,000 clones listed, roughly 86% were seen once. Sequenced input: PBMCs or T cells enriched from blood (not recorded which). Source of these receptors: a woman younger than 35 who had recovered from COVID-19.

The rearrangement joins TRBV30 to TRBJ2-2, with a weak D call TRBD1 (6 bases). The CDR3 length is 16 residues. Per the germline V gene, CDR1 is GTSNPN and CDR2 is SVGIG (reference sequence). Trimming removed 0 bases at V and 3 bases at J, with 14 bases between. The CDR3 loop is CAWSVQEDRHTGELFF. CDR3 bases: TGTGCCTGGAGTGTACAAGAGGACAGACACACCGGGGAGCTGTTTTTT.

The rearrangement uses TRBV11-2 and TRBJ2-5; TRBD2 agrees at 10 bases. CDR1 is SGHAT and CDR2 is FQNNGV in the germline V gene. This CDR3 is built from 15 residues. The V gene end was trimmed by 5 bases and the J gene end by 3 bases; junction bases not matched to a gene: 6. In DNA, the CDR3 is TGTGCCAGCAGCCGGACTAGCGGATCGGAAGAGACCCAGTACTTC. Translating it yields CASSRTSGSEETQYF. The variable domain in full, completed from reference TRBV11-2 and TRBJ2-5, reads EAGVAQSPRYKIIEKRQSVAFWCNPISGHATLYWYQQILGQGPKLLIQFQNNGVVDDSQLPKDRFSAERLKGVDSTLKIQPAKLEDSAVYLCASSRTSGSEETQYFGPGTRLLVL.

V is TRBV4-2 and J is TRBJ1-5; 8 positions agree with TRBD1. The CDR3 is 17 residues long. Germline V gives CDR1 LGHNA, CDR2 YNFKEQ. V dropped 4 bases and J dropped 4; count of bases not matched to a gene: 12. The CDR3 protein is CASSRGTGGLENQPQHF. The CDR3 DNA reads as TGTGCCAGCAGCCGAGGGACAGGTGGTTTAGAAAATCAGCCCCAGCATTTT.

A word on this clone: This sample includes further DNA sequences coding for the same CDR3. The chain couples TRBV5-1 to TRBJ2-1, with TRBD2 matching over 7 bases. Germline values: CDR1 SGHRS, CDR2 YFSETQ. Losses at the gene ends were 0 bases for V and 10 bases for J; bases not matched to a gene: 7. This CDR3 spans 14 amino acids. The CDR3 spells CASSLAGEGIEQFF. For the CDR3, the DNA is TGCGCCAGCAGCTTGGCCGGGGAGGGGATAGAGCAGTTCTTC.

The chain recombines TRBV6-5 with TRBJ2-5; unclear D gene. Germline V gene data show CDR1 as MNHEY and CDR2 as SVGAGI. Trimming removed 2 bases from V and 0 bases from J, with 10 bases in between. This CDR3 spans 15 amino acids. The CDR3 loop is CASSYAAAYQETQYF. Here the CDR3 DNA reads TGTGCCAGCAGTTACGCGGCAGCGTACCAAGAGACCCAGTACTTC.

This clone was observed once. The chain carries TRBV15 and TRBJ1-3; 7 positions agree with TRBD1. The CDR3 contains 17 residues. V lost 2 bases and J lost 0; bases outside the gene matches: 7. CDR1 is LNHNV, CDR2 YYDKDF, per germline (reference sequence). The CDR3 is CATSRPTGTSSGNTIYF. For the CDR3, the DNA is TGTGCCACCAGCAGACCGACAGGGACGAGCTCTGGAAACACCATATATTTT.

The DNA for the CDR3 is TGTGCCATCAGTGACCTTGACAGCTCCTATAATTCACCCCTCCACTTT. This sequence encodes CAISDLDSSYNSPLHF. V usage is TRBV10-3 and J usage is TRBJ1-6; a possible D gene is TRBD1 (5 bases). V shed 3 bases and J shed 0 bases, with 9 bases lying between them. The CDR3 extends over 16 amino acids. Germline CDR1 is ENHRY and CDR2 is SYGVKD.

This clone came up once. V usage is TRBV29-1 and J usage is TRBJ1-3; the D gene is possibly TRBD1 (6 bases). Germline V gene sequence: CDR1 SQVTM, CDR2 ANQGSEA. Trimming removed 3 bases from V and 3 bases from J, with 9 bases in between. This CDR3 spans 13 amino acids. The CDR3 bases are TGCAGCGTTGAGTGGACAGATGGAAACACCATATATTTT. As protein: CSVEWTDGNTIYF.

This chain links TRBV21-1 with TRBJ1-4. TRBV21-1 is a pseudogene. The CDR3 is made up of 13 amino acids. This CDR3 reads CASSNGGAEKLFF. CDR3 coding DNA: TGTGCCAGCAGCAACGGGGGGGCGGAAAAACTGTTTTTT.

The chain recombines TRBV6-6 with TRBJ1-3; D is uncertain. The CDR3 loop spans 14 amino acids. Germline V gene data show CDR1 as MNHNY and CDR2 as SVGAGI (reference sequence). V was trimmed by 5 bases and J by 4 bases, leaving 12 bases between them. DNA for the CDR3: TGTGCCAGCAGTCCCCTAGCGGGGGGAAACACCATATATTTT. Translation: CASSPLAGGNTIYF.

The chain employs TRBV11-2 and TRBJ2-7, with 11 nucleotides matching TRBD2. CDR1 is SGHAT, CDR2 FQNNGV, per germline. V lost 1 base, J lost 6 bases, and 8 bases stayed unmatched. The CDR3 has 16 residues. CDR3 nucleotide sequence: TGTGCCAGCAGCTTAGTAGCGGGGGGGCCGGTAAGCGAGCAGTACTTC. Amino acids: CASSLVAGGPVSEQYF.

V is TRBV6-5 and J is TRBJ2-2; 7 bases align to TRBD2. The CDR3 is made up of 15 amino acids. V trimming: 6 bases; J trimming: 5 bases; junction bases outside the gene matches: 9. Germline V gene sequence: CDR1 MNHEY, CDR2 SVGAGI. CDR3 sequence: CASSRGSRQTGELFF. CDR3 nucleotide sequence: TGTGCCAGCAGCCGCGGGAGTCGGCAGACCGGGGAGCTGTTTTTT.

The gene calls are TRBV6-2 or TRBV6-3 and TRBJ2-3; 8 bases fit TRBD2. The CDR3 contains 15 residues. V shed 8 bases and J 0 bases; nucleotides not matched to a gene: 7. Germline V gives CDR1 MNHEY, CDR2 SVGEGT. The CDR3 sequence is CASGRGGYSTDTQYF. DNA for the CDR3: TGTGCCAGCGGCCGGGGGGGGTATAGCACAGATACGCAGTATTTT.

This clone has only a few counts. The chain has TRBV10-1 and TRBJ1-6, with TRBD1 matching over 7 bases. With V trimmed by 6 bases and J by 9 bases, 14 bases remained unmatched. The germline V gene has CDR1 WNHNN and CDR2 SYGVQD (reference sequence). The CDR3 is 16 residues long. The CDR3 nucleotides are TGCGCCAGCAGCCACCCGGGACAGCAACGGGGTTCACCCCTCCACTTT. Translating gives CASSHPGQQRGSPLHF.

The V and J genes are TRBV19 and TRBJ1-5; the D gene is possibly TRBD1 (5 bases). V was trimmed by 10 bases and J by 3 bases, leaving 22 bases between them. The CDR3 has 16 amino acids. Per germline, CDR1 LNHDA and CDR2 SQIVND (reference sequence). The CDR3 sequence: CATRDARTLVNQPQHF. CDR3 in DNA: TGTGCCACCAGAGACGCCAGGACATTGGTCAATCAGCCCCAGCATTTT.

This clone was observed a single time. This chain connects TRBV6-5 to TRBJ2-7, with TRBD1 matching 9 bases. V lost 8 bases to trimming and J lost 6 bases; unmatched junction nucleotides: 11. This CDR3 is 14 amino acids long. Germline V gene data show CDR1 as MNHEY and CDR2 as SVGAGI. The CDR3 is CASGWDRDTPEQYF. CDR3 coding DNA: TGTGCCAGCGGATGGGACAGGGACACTCCCGAGCAGTACTTC.

This clone occurred a few times. The chain joins TRBV12-1 to TRBJ2-1; the table's TRBD2 call for D was not verified on the DNA. TRBV12-1 is a listed pseudogene. The CDR3 totals 18 residues. This CDR3 is CANLPPSGRAMARNEQFF. CDR3 sequence (DNA): TGTGCCAACCTCCCACCTAGCGGGAGGGCCATGGCCAGAAATGAGCAGTTCTTC.

This clone was detected only once. The chain uses TRBV30 and TRBJ1-4, with 7 positions matching TRBD1. Germline V CDR1 and CDR2: GTSNPN, SVGIG (reference sequence). CDR3 size: 13 residues. The J segment lost 7 bases and the V segment lost 1 base, leaving 3 bases of the junction unmatched. The CDR3 region has the DNA TGTGCCTGGAGTGGACAGGGAATTGAAAAACTGTTTTTT. Translating it yields CAWSGQGIEKLFF.

This chain links TRBV15 with TRBJ2-4; D is perhaps TRBD1 (6 bases). This CDR3 is built from 13 residues. The V end lost 5 bases, the J end lost 7 bases, and 12 bases lay between the germline ends. Germline loops: CDR1 LNHNV, CDR2 YYDKDF (reference sequence). This CDR3 is CATSSAGVNIQYF. The CDR3 nucleotides are TGTGCCACCAGCTCCGCAGGGGTGAACATTCAGTACTTC.

The chain joins TRBV5-4 to TRBJ2-3; the match to TRBD2 covers 8 bases. The germline CDR1 and CDR2 sequences are SGHNT and YYREEE (reference sequence). V trimming: 0 bases; J trimming: 4 bases; junction bases outside the gene matches: 7. The CDR3 is 16 residues long. CDR3 in amino acids: CASSLVLSGGPDTQYF. CDR3 nucleotides: TGTGCCAGCAGCTTGGTCCTCTCGGGAGGGCCAGATACGCAGTATTTT.

The chain recombines TRBV20-1 with TRBJ1-6; D remains unclear. There are 15 residues in the CDR3. Germline V gene sequence: CDR1 DFQATT, CDR2 SNEGSKA (reference sequence). With 3 bases removed from V and 7 bases from J, the gap between germline ends came to 16 bases. CDR3 amino acids: CSASPGPSENSPLHF. Here the CDR3 DNA reads TGCAGTGCTAGTCCCGGCCCGTCGGAGAATTCACCCCTCCACTTT.

The chain couples TRBV7-9 to TRBJ2-7; TRBD1 matches at 8 bases. Germline V lookup: CDR1 SEHNR, CDR2 FQNEAQ (reference sequence). J was trimmed by 5 bases and V by 5 bases; bases with no gene match: 8. The CDR3 loop spans 14 amino acids. CDR3 DNA sequence: TGTGCCAGCAGCCTTACAGGGGGAGGCAACGAGCAGTACTTC. Its protein is CASSLTGGGNEQYF. The whole variable domain, remainder taken from reference TRBV7-9 and TRBJ2-7, is DTGVSQNPRHKITKRGQNVTFRCDPISEHNRLYWYRQTLGQGPEFLTYFQNEAQLEKSRLLSDRFSAERPKGSFSTLEIQRTEQGDSAMYLCASSLTGGGNEQYFGPGTRLTVT.